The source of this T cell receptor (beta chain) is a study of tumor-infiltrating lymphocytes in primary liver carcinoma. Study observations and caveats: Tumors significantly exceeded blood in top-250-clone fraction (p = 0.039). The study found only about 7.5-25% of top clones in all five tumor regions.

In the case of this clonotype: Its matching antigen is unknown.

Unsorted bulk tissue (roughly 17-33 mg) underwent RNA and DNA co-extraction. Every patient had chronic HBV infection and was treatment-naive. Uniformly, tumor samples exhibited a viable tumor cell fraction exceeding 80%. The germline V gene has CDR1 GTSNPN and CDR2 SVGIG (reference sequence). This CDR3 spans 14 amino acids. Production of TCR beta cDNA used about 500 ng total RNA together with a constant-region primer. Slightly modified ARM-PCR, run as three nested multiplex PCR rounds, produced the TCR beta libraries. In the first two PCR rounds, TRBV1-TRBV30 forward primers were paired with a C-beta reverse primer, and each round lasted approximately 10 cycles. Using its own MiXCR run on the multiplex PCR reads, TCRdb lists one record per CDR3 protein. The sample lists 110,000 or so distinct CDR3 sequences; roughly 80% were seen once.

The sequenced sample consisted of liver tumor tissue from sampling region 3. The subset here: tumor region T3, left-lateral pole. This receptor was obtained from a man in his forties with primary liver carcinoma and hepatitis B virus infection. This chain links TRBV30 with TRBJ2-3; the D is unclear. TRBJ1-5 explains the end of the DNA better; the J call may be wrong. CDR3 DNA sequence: TGTGCCTGGAGCCGACTAGTGTTCACAGATACGCAGCATTTT. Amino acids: CAWSRLVFTDTQHF.